This paragraph covers one T cell receptor beta chain sequence. The target antigen is unknown. Per germline, CDR1 LNHDA and CDR2 SQIVND (reference sequence). V was cut by 3 bases and J by 2 bases, with 13 bases left in between. CDR3 length equals 15 residues. Assay used: immunoSEQ multiplex PCR; TCRdb lists only in-frame clones, some missing. The data contain 98,000 or so clones, roughly nine tenths of them seen just once; the ten biggest clones take up about 3%. The entry originates in a study of T cell responses to AZD1222 COVID-19 vaccine. Study-wide points: The study found Spike-specific TCR breadth and depth rose after two AZD1222 doses. The sample set comprised mostly white British donors with more females, and clonal diversity was possibly underestimated.

This material consisted of peripheral blood, taken on day 0 of MenACWY control vaccination. The TCR sequence derives from an adult in good health. The chain combines TRBV19 with TRBJ1-2; D possibly corresponds to TRBD1 (6 bases). The CDR3 coding sequence is TGTGCCAGTAGTATTTTGGTCCAGGGGAACTATGGCTACACCTTC. Amino acids: CASSILVQGNYGYTF.